The rows below give T cell receptor beta chains drawn from one sample of a study of blood T cells in healthy people across ages. TCRdb re-called the 5' RACE reads with MiXCR, one entry per CDR3 protein. The data contain 1.8 million or so distinct CDR3 sequences, about two fifths of them seen just once; the ten biggest clones take up under 25%. Sequenced: blood. These receptors originate from a human donor in good health. Each CDR3 is given with its conserved first and last residue. The D gene is left open where the match is weak. The size of a clone is reported for some rows only, either as once, few or many, or as a class for expanded clones.

CDR3 protein: CASSYQGLAGGEQYF; CDR3 DNA: TGTGCCAGCAGCTACCAGGGACTAGCGGGGGGTGAGCAGTACTTC; V gene: TRBV7-2; J gene: TRBJ2-4; clone size: few; D gene: TRBD2
CDR3 protein: CASSPAGADYGYTF; CDR3 DNA: TGTGCCAGCAGCCCAGCAGGGGCTGACTATGGCTACACCTTC; V gene: TRBV12-3/TRBV12-4; J gene: TRBJ1-2; clone size: few; D gene: .
CDR3 protein: CASNQGSGLAGVGETQYF; CDR3 DNA: TGCGCCAGCAACCAGGGTTCCGGACTAGCGGGGGTAGGAGAGACCCAGTACTTC; V gene: TRBV4-1; J gene: TRBJ2-5; clone size: .; D gene: TRBD2
CDR3 protein: CASSLTTANNEQFF; CDR3 DNA: TGCGCCAGCAGCTTGACGACAGCCAACAATGAGCAGTTCTTC; V gene: TRBV5-1; J gene: TRBJ2-1; clone size: .; D gene: .
CDR3 protein: CAISEPTERSRNEQYF; CDR3 DNA: TGTGCCATCAGTGAACCTACAGAACGATCCCGCAACGAGCAGTACTTC; V gene: TRBV10-3; J gene: TRBJ2-7; clone size: .; D gene: .
CDR3 protein: CASSVGQGSYGYTF; CDR3 DNA: TGTGCCAGCAGTGTAGGACAGGGGAGCTATGGCTACACCTTC; V gene: TRBV28; J gene: TRBJ1-2; clone size: .; D gene: TRBD1
CDR3 protein: CSARVGGGTDAQYF; CDR3 DNA: TGCAGTGCTAGAGTCGGGGGGGGGACAGATGCGCAGTATTTT; V gene: TRBV20-1; J gene: TRBJ2-3; clone size: once; D gene: .
CDR3 protein: CSVTGGRYGYTF; CDR3 DNA: TGCAGTGTCACAGGGGGCAGATATGGCTACACCTTC; V gene: TRBV20-1; J gene: TRBJ1-2; clone size: .; D gene: TRBD1
CDR3 protein: CASSYVIGHHSTDTQYF; CDR3 DNA: TGTGCCAGCAGTTACGTAATAGGACACCACAGCACAGATACGCAGTATTTT; V gene: TRBV6-6; J gene: TRBJ2-3; clone size: few; D gene: .
CDR3 protein: CASSVGLADTQYF; CDR3 DNA: TGTGCCAGCAGCGTCGGACTAGCGGATACGCAGTATTTT; V gene: TRBV3-1; J gene: TRBJ2-3; clone size: .; D gene: TRBD2
CDR3 protein: CASSLYGGPGYGYTF; CDR3 DNA: TGCGCCAGCAGTTTATATGGGGGGCCGGGTTATGGCTACACCTTC; V gene: TRBV27; J gene: TRBJ1-2; clone size: .; D gene: .
CDR3 protein: CASSLGARSYEQYF; CDR3 DNA: TGTGCCAGCAGCCTAGGGGCTCGTTCCTACGAGCAGTACTTC; V gene: TRBV13; J gene: TRBJ2-7; clone size: .; D gene: .